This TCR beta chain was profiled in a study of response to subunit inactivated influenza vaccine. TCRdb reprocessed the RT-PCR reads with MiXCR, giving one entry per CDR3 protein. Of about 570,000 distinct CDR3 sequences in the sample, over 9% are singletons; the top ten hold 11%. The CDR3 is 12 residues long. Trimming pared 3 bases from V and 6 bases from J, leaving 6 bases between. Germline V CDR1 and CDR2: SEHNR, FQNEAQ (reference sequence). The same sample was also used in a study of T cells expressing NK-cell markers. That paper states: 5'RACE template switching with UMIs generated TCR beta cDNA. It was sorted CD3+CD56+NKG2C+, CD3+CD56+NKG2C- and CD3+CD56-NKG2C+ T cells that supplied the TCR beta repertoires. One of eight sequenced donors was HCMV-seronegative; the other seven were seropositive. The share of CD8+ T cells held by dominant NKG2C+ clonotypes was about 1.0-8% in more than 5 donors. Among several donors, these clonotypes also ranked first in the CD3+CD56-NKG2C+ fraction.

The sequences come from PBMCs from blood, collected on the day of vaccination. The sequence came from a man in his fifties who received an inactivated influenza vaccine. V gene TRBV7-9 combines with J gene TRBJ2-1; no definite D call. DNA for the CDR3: TGTGCCAGCAGCTTCTCGGGCAATGAGCAGTTCTTC. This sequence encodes CASSFSGNEQFF.